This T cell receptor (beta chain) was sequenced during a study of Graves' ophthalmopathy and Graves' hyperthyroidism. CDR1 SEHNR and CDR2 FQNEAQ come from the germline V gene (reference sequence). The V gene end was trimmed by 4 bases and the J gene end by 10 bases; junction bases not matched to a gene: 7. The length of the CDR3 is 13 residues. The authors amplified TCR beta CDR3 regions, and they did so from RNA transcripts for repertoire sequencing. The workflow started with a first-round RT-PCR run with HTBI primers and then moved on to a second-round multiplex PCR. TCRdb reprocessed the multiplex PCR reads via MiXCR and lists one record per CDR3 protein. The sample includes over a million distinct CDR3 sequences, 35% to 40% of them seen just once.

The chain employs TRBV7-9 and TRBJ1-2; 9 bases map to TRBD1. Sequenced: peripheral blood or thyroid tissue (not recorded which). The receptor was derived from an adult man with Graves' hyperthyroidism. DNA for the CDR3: TGTGCCAGCAGCTGGGACAGGGTCATTGCCTACACCTTC. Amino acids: CASSWDRVIAYTF. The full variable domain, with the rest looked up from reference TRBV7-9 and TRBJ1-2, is DTGVSQNPRHKITKRGQNVTFRCDPISEHNRLYWYRQTLGQGPEFLTYFQNEAQLEKSRLLSDRFSAERPKGSFSTLEIQRTEQGDSAMYLCASSWDRVIAYTFGSGTRLTVV.